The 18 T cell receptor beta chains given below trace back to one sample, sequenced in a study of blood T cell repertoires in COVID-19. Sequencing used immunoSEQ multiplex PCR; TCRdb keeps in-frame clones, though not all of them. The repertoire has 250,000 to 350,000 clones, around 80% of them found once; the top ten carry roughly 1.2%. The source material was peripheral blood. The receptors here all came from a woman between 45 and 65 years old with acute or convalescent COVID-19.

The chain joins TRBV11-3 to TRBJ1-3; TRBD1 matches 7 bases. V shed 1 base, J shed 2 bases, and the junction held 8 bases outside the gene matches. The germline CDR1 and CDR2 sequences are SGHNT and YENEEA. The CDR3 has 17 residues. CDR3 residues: CASSLAPQGWAGNTIYF. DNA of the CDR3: TGTGCCAGCAGCTTAGCCCCACAGGGGTGGGCTGGAAACACCATATATTTT. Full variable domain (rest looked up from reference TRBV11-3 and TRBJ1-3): EAGVVQSPRYKIIEKKQPVAFWCNPISGHNTLYWYLQNLGQGPELLIRYENEEAVDDSQLPKDRFSAERLKGVDSTLKIQPAELGDSAVYLCASSLAPQGWAGNTIYFGEGSWLTVV.

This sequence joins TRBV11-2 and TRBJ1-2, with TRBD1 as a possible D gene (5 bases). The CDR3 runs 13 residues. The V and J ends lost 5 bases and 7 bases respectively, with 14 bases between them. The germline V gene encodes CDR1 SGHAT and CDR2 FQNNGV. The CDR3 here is CASSPRGALGYTF. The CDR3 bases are TGTGCCAGCAGCCCCCGCGGGGCGCTTGGCTACACCTTC.

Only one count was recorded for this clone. The CDR3: CASSKQGVGNQPQHF. CDR3 nucleotide sequence: TGTGCCAGTAGTAAGCAGGGGGTCGGGAATCAGCCCCAGCATTTT. This chain connects TRBV19 to TRBJ1-5, with TRBD1 matching over 7 bases. V dropped 4 bases and J dropped 4; count of bases not matched to a gene: 7. Germline CDR1 and CDR2: LNHDA and SQIVND (reference sequence). The CDR3 length is 15 residues.

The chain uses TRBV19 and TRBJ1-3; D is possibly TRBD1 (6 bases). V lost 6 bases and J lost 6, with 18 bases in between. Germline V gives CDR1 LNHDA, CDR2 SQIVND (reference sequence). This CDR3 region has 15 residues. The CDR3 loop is CASSPRGYRENTIYF. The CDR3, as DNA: TGTGCCAGTAGCCCCAGGGGATATCGGGAAAACACCATATATTTT. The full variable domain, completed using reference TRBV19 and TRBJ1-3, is DGGITQSPKYLFRKEGQNVTLSCEQNLNHDAMYWYRQDPGQGLRLIYYSQIVNDFQKGDIAEGYSVSREKKESFPLTVTSAQKNPTAFYLCASSPRGYRENTIYFGEGSWLTVV.

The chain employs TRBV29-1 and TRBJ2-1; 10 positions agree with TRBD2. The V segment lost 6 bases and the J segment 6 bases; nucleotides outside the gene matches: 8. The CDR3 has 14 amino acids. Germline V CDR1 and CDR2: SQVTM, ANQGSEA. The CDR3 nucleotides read TGCAGCGTCAATCTAGCGGGGGCCGGCAATGAGCAGTTCTTC. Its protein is CSVNLAGAGNEQFF.

CDR3: CASSLDANNSPLHF. CDR3 coding DNA: TGCGCCAGCAGCTTGGACGCTAATAATTCACCCCTCCACTTT. The V gene is TRBV5-1, the J gene TRBJ1-6; no definite D call. Trimming stripped 0 bases from V and 5 bases from J, with 6 bases between. In germline, CDR1 is SGHRS, CDR2 YFSETQ. CDR3 length: 14 amino acids.

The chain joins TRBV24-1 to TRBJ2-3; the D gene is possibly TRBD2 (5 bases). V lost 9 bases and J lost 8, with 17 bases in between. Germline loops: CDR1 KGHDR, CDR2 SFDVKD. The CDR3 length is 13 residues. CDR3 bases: TGTGCCACCTCTCGGGGTGGGTATGGTACGCAGTATTTT. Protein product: CATSRGGYGTQYF.

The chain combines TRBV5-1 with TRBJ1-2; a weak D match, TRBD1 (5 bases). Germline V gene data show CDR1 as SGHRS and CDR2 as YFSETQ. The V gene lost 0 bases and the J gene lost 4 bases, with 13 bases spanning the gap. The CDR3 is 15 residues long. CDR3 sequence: CASSLAAGGSYGYTF. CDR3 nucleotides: TGCGCCAGCAGCTTGGCCGCGGGGGGGTCCTATGGCTACACCTTC.

CDR3 sequence reads: CASSLLASTKNIQYF. CDR3 nucleotides: TGTGCCAGCAGCTTACTCGCATCTACCAAAAACATTCAGTACTTC. V is TRBV11-2 and J is TRBJ2-4; no reliable D call. Germline CDR1 SGHAT, CDR2 FQNNGV. The CDR3 spans 15 residues. V was pared by 2 bases and J by 2 bases, with 10 bases between.

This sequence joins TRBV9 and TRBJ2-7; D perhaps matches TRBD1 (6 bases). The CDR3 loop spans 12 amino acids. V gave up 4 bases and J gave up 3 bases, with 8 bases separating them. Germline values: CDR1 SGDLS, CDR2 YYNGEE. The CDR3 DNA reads TGTGCCAGCAGCAAGGACAGCTACGAGCAGTACTTC. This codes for CASSKDSYEQYF.

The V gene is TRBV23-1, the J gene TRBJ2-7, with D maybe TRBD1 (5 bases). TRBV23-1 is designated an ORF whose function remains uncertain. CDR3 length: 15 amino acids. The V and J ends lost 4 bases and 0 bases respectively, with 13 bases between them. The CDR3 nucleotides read TGCGCCAGCAGTCGCAGGGTCCTCAGCTCCTACGAGCAGTACTTC. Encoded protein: CASSRRVLSSYEQYF.

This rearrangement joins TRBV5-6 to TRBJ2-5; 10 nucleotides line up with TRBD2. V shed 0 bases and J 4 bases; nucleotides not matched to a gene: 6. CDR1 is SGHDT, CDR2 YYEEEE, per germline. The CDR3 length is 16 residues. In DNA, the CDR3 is TGTGCCAGCAGCTTGGAACTAGCGGGAACCGGAGAGACCCAGTACTTC. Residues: CASSLELAGTGETQYF.

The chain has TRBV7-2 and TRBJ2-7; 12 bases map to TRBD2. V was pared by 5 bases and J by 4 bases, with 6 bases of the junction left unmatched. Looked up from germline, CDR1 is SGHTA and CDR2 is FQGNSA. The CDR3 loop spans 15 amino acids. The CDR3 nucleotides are TGTGCCAGCAGCCTATCTCTAGCGGGAGGGTACGAGCAGTACTTC. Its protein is CASSLSLAGGYEQYF.

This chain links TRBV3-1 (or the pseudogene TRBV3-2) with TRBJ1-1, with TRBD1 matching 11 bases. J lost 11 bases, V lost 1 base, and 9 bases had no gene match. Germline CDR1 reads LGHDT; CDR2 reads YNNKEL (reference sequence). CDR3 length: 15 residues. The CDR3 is CASSQVIGQGAGAFF. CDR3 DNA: TGTGCCAGCAGCCAAGTAATCGGACAGGGGGCCGGGGCTTTCTTT.

The CDR3, as DNA: TGTGCCAGTAGTATATATAGGACAGGGGTAGACTACGAGCAGTACTTC. This encodes CASSIYRTGVDYEQYF. The chain has TRBV19 and TRBJ2-7, with 9 nucleotides matching TRBD1. The junction had 8 bases not matched to a gene; V was cut back by 2 bases and J by 3 bases. Germline lookup yields CDR1 LNHDA and CDR2 SQIVND (reference sequence). The CDR3 consists of 16 residues.

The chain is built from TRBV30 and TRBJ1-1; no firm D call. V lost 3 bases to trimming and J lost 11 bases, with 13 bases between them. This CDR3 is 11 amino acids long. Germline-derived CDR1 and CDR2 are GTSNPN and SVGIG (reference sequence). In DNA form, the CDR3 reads TGTGCCTGGAGACAAGCAGGTAGGGCTTTCTTT. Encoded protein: CAWRQAGRAFF.

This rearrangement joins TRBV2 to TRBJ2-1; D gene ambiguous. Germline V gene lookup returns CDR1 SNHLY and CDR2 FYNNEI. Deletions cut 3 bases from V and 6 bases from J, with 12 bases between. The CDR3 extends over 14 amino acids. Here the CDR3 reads CASSDRLVSNEQFF. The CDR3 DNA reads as TGTGCCAGCAGTGACAGGCTGGTGAGCAATGAGCAGTTCTTC.

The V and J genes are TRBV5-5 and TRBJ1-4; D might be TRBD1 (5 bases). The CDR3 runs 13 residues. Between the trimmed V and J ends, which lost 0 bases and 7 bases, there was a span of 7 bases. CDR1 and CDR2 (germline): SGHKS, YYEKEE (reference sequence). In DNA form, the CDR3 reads TGTGCCAGCAGCTTGGGACAGTTTGAAAAACTGTTTTTT. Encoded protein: CASSLGQFEKLFF.